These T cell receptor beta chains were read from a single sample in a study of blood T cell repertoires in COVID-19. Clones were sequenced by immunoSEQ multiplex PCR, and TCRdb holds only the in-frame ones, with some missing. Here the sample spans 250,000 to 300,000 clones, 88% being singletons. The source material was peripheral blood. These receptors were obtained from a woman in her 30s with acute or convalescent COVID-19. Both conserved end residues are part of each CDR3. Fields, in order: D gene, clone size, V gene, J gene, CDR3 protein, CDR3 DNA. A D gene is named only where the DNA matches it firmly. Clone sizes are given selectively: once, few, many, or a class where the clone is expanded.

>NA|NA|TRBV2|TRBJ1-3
CASSVGGVYGNTIYF
TGTGCCAGCAGTGTGGGAGGGGTATATGGAAACACCATATATTTT
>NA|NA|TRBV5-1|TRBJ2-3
CASSLELTMGGKADTQYF
TGCGCCAGCAGCTTGGAGTTGACAATGGGCGGGAAGGCAGATACGCAGTATTTT
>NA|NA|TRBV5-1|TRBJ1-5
CASSLTGISNQPQHF
TGCGCCAGCAGCTTGACAGGAATTAGCAATCAGCCCCAGCATTTT
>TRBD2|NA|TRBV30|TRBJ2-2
CAWGSKGLVYTGELFF
TGTGCCTGGGGGAGTAAGGGACTAGTATACACCGGGGAGCTGTTTTTT
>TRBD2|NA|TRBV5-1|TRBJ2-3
CASTGLARGTDTQYF
TGCGCCAGCACCGGACTAGCGAGAGGCACAGATACGCAGTATTTT
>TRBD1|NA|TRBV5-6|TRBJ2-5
CASSSRGQLQETQYF
TGTGCCAGCAGCTCTAGGGGACAGTTGCAAGAGACCCAGTACTTC
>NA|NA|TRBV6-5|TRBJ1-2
CASSRGLGPYGYTF
TGTGCCAGCAGCCGGGGTCTCGGGCCCTATGGCTACACCTTC
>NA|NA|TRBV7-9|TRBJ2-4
CASSLWEGDIQYF
TGTGCCAGCAGCTTGTGGGAGGGGGACATTCAGTACTTC
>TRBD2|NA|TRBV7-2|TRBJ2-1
CASSSRTSGRSSYNEQFF
TGTGCCAGCAGCTCTCGGACTAGCGGGAGAAGCTCCTACAATGAGCAGTTCTTC
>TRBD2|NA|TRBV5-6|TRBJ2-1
CASSREGLPNEQFF
TGTGCCAGCAGCCGGGAGGGCCTGCCCAATGAGCAGTTCTTC
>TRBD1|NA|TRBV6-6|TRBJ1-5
CASSRTGGLGSQPQHF
TGTGCCAGCAGTCGGACAGGGGGCCTCGGCTCTCAGCCCCAGCATTTT
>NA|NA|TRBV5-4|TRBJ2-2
CASSLGLSTNTGELFF
TGTGCCAGCAGCTTAGGACTATCCACGAACACCGGGGAGCTGTTTTTT
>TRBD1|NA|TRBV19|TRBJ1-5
CASSPPRQGSNQPQHF
TGTGCCAGTAGTCCCCCCCGACAGGGAAGCAATCAGCCCCAGCATTTT
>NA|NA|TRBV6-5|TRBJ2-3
CASSYWDSSTDTQYF
TGTGCCAGCAGTTACTGGGACTCGAGCACAGATACGCAGTATTTT
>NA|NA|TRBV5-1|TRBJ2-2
CASSLAGPGELFF
TGCGCCAGCAGCTTGGCTGGGCCTGGGGAGCTGTTTTTT
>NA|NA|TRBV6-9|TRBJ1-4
CASSAPWEILNEKLFF
TGTGCCAGCAGCGCTCCTTGGGAGATCCTTAATGAAAAACTGTTTTTT
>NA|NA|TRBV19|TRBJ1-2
CASKTFGEGSYGYTF
TGTGCCAGTAAAACATTCGGGGAAGGTAGCTATGGCTACACCTTC
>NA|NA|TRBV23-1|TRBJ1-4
CASRVQGTNEKLFF
TGCGCCAGCAGAGTGCAGGGAACTAATGAAAAACTGTTTTTT
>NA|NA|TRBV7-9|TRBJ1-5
CASSLGEASNQPQHF
TGTGCCAGCAGCCTCGGGGAAGCGAGCAATCAGCCCCAGCATTTT
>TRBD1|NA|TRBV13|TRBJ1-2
CASSLGRDRGNGYTF
TGTGCCAGCAGCTTAGGTCGGGACAGGGGGAATGGCTACACCTTC
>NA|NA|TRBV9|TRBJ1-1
CASSAAPGWNTEAFF
TGTGCCAGCAGCGCAGCCCCAGGGTGGAACACTGAAGCTTTCTTT
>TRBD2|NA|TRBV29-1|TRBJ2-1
CSVWTSGSVGSVEEQFF
TGCAGCGTTTGGACTAGCGGGAGTGTCGGGTCTGTGGAGGAGCAGTTCTTC
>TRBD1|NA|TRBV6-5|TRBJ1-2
CASSRTGGVYGYTF
TGTGCCAGCAGTCGGACAGGGGGCGTCTATGGCTACACCTTC
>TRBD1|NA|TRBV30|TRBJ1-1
CAWSSWTGSMNTEAFF
TGTGCCTGGAGTAGCTGGACAGGTAGCATGAACACTGAAGCTTTCTTT
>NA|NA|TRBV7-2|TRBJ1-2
CASSLRLSRGYTF
TGTGCCAGCAGCTTGCGACTATCCCGTGGCTACACCTTC
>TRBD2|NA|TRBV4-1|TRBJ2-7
CASSQDPLAGGFLVEQYF
TGCGCCAGCAGCCAAGATCCCTTAGCGGGAGGATTTCTTGTCGAGCAGTACTTC
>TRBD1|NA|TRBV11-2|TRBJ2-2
CASSLVGTGGNTGELFF
TGTGCCAGCAGCTTAGTAGGGACAGGAGGGAACACCGGGGAGCTGTTTTTT
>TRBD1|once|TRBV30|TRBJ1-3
CAWRTGNGNTIYF
TGTGCCTGGAGGACAGGGAATGGAAACACCATATATTTT
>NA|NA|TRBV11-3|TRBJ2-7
CASSQSLAAGGGEQYF
TGTGCCAGCAGCCAATCCCTGGCAGCGGGTGGGGGCGAGCAGTACTTC
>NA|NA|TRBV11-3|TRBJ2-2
CASSLMAVGANTGELFF
TGTGCCAGCAGCTTAATGGCGGTGGGAGCGAACACCGGGGAGCTGTTTTTT
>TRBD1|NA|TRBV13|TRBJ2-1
CASRQALGQGNEQFF
TGTGCCAGCAGACAAGCCCTGGGACAGGGCAATGAGCAGTTCTTC
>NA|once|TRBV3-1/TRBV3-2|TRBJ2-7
CASSQDGGVPLYEQYF
TGTGCCAGCAGCCAAGATGGCGGGGTACCCCTCTACGAGCAGTACTTC
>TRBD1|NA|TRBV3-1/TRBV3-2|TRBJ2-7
CASSPTTGAGTYEQYF
TGTGCCAGCAGCCCGACAACAGGGGCCGGCACCTACGAGCAGTACTTC
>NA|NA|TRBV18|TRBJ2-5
CASSPDSQETQYF
TGTGCCAGCTCACCCGACAGCCAAGAGACCCAGTACTTC
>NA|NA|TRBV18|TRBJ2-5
CASSPRAGNGETQYF
TGTGCCAGCTCACCACGGGCGGGTAATGGGGAGACCCAGTACTTC
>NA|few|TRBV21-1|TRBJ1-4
CASSSPGQGAVWEKLFF
TGTGCCAGCAGCTCCCCGGGACAGGGGGCCGTTTGGGAAAAACTGTTTTTT
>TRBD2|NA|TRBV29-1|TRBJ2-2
CSVGLAGGSLNTGELFF
TGCAGCGTTGGATTAGCGGGAGGGTCACTGAACACCGGGGAGCTGTTTTTT
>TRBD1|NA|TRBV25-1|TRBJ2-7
CASSVGQGIIEQYF
TGTGCCAGCAGTGTGGGACAGGGGATAATTGAGCAGTACTTC
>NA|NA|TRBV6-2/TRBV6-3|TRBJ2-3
CASSLPTSLTDTQYF
TGTGCCAGCAGCCTCCCTACTTCTCTCACAGATACGCAGTATTTT
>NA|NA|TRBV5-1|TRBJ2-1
CASSKSGRNEQFF
TGCGCCAGCAGTAAATCAGGGCGCAATGAGCAGTTCTTC
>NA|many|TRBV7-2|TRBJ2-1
CATNLAAYNEQFF
TGTGCCACCAATCTAGCAGCATACAATGAGCAGTTCTTC
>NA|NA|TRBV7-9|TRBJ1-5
CASSLGQGQPQHF
TGTGCCAGCAGCTTAGGGCAGGGACAGCCCCAGCATTTT
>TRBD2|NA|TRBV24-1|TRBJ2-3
CATSDLERERDTQYF
TGTGCCACCAGTGATTTGGAGCGGGAGCGAGATACGCAGTATTTT
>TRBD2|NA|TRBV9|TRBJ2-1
CASSALLAGAYDEQFF
TGTGCCAGCAGCGCCCTACTAGCGGGAGCATACGATGAGCAGTTCTTC
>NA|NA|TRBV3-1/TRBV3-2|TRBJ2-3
CASSQGGPTDTQYF
TGTGCCAGCAGCCAAGGAGGGCCCACAGATACGCAGTATTTT
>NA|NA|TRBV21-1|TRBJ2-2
CACRASGNTGELFF
TGTGCCTGTAGGGCTAGCGGGAATACCGGGGAGCTGTTTTTT
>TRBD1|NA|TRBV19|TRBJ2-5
CASSKDRGRETQYF
TGTGCCAGTAGTAAAGACAGGGGGCGCGAGACCCAGTACTTC
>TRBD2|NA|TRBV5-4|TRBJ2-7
CASSSRTSGTYEQYF
TGTGCCAGCAGCTCCCGGACTAGCGGGACCTACGAGCAGTACTTC
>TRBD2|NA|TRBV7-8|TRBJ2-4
CASSLILGRENIQYF
TGTGCCAGCAGCTTAATTCTGGGGAGGGAAAACATTCAGTACTTC
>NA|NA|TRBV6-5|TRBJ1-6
CASSYSRSYNSPLHF
TGTGCCAGCAGTTACTCAAGGAGTTATAATTCACCCCTCCACTTT
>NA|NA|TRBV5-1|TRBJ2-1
CASFQGLSSSEQFF
TGCGCCAGTTTCCAGGGGCTTTCGTCGAGTGAGCAGTTCTTC
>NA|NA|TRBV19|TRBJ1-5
CASNSAGRNQPQHF
TGTGCCAGTAATTCGGCAGGGCGCAATCAGCCCCAGCATTTT
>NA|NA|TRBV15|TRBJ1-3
CATSRVRFSGNTIYF
TGTGCCACCAGCAGAGTGCGGTTCTCTGGAAACACCATATATTTT
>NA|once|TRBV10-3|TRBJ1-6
CAISGNREGGRNSPLHF
TGTGCCATCAGTGGTAACAGGGAAGGGGGTAGAAATTCACCCCTCCACTTT